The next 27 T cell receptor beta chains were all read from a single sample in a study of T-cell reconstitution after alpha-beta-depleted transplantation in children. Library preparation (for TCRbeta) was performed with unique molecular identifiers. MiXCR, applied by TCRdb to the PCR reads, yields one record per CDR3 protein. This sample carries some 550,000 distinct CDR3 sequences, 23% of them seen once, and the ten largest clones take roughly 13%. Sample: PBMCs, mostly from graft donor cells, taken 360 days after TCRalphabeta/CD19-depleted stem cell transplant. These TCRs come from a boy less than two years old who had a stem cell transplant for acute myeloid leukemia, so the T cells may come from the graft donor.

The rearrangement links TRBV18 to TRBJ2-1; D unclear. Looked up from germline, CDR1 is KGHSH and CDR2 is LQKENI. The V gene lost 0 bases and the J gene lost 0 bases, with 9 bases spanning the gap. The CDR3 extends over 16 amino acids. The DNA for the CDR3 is TGTGCCAGCTCACCACCGATAGGCACCTCCTACAATGAGCAGTTCTTC. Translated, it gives CASSPPIGTSYNEQFF.

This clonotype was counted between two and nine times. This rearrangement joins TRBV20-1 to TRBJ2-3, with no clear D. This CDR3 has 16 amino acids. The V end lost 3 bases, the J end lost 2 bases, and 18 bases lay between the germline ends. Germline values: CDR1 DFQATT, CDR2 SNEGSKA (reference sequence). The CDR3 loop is CSASEYVTSNTDTQYF. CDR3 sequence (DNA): TGCAGTGCTAGTGAGTATGTGACAAGTAACACAGATACGCAGTATTTT.

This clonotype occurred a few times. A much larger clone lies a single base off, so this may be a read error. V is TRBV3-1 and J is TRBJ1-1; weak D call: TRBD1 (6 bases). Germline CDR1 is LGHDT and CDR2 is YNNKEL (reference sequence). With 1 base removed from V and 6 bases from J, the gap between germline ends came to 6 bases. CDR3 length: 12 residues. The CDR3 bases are TGTGCCAGCAGCCAAGCAGGGGCTGAAGCTTTCTTT. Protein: CASSQAGAEAFF.

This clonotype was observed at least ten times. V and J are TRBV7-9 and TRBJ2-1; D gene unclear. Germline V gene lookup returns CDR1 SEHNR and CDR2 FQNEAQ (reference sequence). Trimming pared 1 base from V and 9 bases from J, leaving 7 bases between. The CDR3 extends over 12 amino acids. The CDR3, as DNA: TGTGCCAGCAGCTTAGAGTCGCGTGAGCAGTTCTTC. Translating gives CASSLESREQFF.

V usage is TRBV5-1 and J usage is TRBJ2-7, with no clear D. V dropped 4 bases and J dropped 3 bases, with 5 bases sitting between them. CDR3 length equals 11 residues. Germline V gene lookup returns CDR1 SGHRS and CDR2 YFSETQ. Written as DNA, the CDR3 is TGCGCCAGCAGCGCAATCTACGAGCAGTACGTC. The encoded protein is CASSAIYEQYV.

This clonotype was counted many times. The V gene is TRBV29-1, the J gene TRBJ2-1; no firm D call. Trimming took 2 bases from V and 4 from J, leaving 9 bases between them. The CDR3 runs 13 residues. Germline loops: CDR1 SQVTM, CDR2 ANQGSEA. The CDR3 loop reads CSVERSGYNEQFF. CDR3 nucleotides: TGCAGCGTTGAACGGTCCGGGTACAATGAGCAGTTCTTC.

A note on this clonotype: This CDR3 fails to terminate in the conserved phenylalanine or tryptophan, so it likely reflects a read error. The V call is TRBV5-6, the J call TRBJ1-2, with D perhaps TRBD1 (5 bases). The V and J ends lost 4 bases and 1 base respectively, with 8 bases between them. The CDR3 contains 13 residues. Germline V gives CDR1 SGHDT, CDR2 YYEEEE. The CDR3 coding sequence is TGTGCCAGCAGCGGGGACGGTAACTATGGCTACACCTGC. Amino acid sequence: CASSGDGNYGYTC.

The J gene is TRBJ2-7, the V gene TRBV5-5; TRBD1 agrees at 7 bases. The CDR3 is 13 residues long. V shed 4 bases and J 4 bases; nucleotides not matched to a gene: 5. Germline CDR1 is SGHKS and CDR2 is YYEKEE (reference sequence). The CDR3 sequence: CASSHPQGYEQYF. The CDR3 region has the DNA TGTGCCAGCAGCCACCCACAGGGGTACGAGCAGTACTTC. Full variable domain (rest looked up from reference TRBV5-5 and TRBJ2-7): DAGVTQSPTHLIKTRGQQVTLRCSPISGHKSVSWYQQVLGQGPQFIFQYYEKEERGRGNFPDRFSARQFPNYSSELNVNALLLGDSALYLCASSHPQGYEQYFGPGTRLTVT.

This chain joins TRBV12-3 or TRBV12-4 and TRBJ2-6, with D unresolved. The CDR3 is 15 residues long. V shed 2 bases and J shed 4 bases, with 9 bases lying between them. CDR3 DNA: TGTGCCAGCAGTTTAACCAGCCTCGGGGCCAACGTCCTGACTTTC. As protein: CASSLTSLGANVLTF.

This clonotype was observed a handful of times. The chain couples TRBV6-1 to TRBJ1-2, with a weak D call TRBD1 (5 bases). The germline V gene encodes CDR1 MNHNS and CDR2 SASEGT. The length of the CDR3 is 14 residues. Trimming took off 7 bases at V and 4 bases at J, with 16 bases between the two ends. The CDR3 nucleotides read TGTGCCAGCACCCGACAGCCCTTCGTCTATGGCTACACCTTC. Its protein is CASTRQPFVYGYTF.

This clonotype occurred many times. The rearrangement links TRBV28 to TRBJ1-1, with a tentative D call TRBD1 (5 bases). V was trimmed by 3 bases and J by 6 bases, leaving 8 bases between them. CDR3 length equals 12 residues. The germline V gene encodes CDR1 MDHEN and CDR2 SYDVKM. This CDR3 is CASSFGAPEAFF. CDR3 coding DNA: TGTGCCAGCAGTTTCGGGGCTCCTGAAGCTTTCTTT.

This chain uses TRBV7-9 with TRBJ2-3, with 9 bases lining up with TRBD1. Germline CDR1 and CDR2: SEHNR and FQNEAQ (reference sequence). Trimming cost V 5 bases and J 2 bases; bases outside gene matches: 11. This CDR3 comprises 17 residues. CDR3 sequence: CASSPSPGQGVTDTQYF. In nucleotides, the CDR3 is TGTGCCAGCAGCCCCTCTCCGGGACAGGGAGTCACAGATACGCAGTATTTT.

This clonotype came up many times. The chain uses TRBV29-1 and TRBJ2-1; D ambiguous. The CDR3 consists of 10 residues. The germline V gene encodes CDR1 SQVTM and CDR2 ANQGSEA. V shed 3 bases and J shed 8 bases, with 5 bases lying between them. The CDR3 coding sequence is TGCAGCGTTGATAGAGATGAGCAGTTCTTC. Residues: CSVDRDEQFF.

For the CDR3, the DNA is TGCAGTGCTGGAGGGACAGTCAACACTGAAGCTTTCTTT. This gives the protein CSAGGTVNTEAFF. The J gene is TRBJ1-1, the V gene TRBV20-1, with TRBD1 matching over 7 bases. CDR1 DFQATT and CDR2 SNEGSKA come from the germline V gene (reference sequence). CDR3 length: 13 residues. Germline trimming cut 5 bases from V and 2 bases from J; bases unmatched to any gene: 5.

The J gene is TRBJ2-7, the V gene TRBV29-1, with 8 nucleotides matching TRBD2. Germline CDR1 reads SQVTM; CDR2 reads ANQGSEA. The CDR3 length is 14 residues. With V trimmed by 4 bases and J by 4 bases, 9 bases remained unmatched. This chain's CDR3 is CSVAPGASGYEQYF. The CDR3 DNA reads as TGCAGCGTTGCCCCAGGGGCTAGCGGGTACGAGCAGTACTTC.

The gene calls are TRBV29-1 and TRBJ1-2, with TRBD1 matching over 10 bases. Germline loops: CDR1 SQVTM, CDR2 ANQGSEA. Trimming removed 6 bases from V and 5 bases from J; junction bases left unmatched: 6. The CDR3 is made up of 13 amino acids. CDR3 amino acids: CSVRQGAKYGYTF. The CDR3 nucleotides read TGCAGCGTAAGACAGGGGGCGAAGTATGGCTACACCTTC.

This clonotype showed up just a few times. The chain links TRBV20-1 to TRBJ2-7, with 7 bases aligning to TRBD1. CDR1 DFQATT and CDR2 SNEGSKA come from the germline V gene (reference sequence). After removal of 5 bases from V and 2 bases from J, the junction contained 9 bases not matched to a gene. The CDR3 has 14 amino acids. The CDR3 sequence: CSAQRNRGPYEQYF. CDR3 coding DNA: TGCAGTGCTCAAAGAAACAGGGGTCCCTACGAGCAGTACTTC.

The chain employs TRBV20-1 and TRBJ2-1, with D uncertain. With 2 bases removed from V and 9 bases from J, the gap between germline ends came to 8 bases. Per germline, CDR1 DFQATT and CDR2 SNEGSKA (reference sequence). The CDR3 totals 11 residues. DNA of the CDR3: TGCAGTGCTAGACCTCTGTTTGAGCAGTTCTTC. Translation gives CSARPLFEQFF.

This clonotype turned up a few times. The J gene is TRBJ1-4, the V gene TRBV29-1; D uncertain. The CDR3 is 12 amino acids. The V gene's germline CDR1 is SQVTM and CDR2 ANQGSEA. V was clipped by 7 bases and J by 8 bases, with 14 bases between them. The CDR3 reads CSAGFLGEKLFF. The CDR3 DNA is TGCAGCGCGGGATTTTTGGGGGAAAAACTGTTTTTT.

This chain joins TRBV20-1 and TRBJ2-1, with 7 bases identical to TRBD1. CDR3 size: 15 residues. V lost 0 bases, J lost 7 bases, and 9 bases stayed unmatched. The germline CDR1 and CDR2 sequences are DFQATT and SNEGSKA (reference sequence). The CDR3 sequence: CSARDPGTVRNEQFF. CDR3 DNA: TGCAGTGCTAGAGATCCCGGGACAGTAAGGAATGAGCAGTTCTTC.

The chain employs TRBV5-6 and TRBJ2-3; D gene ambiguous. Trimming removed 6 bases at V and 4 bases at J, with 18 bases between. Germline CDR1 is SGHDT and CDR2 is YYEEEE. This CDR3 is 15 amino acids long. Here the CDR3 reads CASTIVDGRPDTQYF. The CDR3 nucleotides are TGTGCCAGCACGATAGTGGACGGCAGGCCAGATACGCAGTATTTT. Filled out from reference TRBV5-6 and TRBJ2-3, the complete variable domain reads DAGVTQSPTHLIKTRGQQVTLRCSPKSGHDTVSWYQQALGQGPQFIFQYYEEEERQRGNFPDRFSGHQFPNYSSELNVNALLLGDSALYLCASTIVDGRPDTQYFGPGTRLTVL.

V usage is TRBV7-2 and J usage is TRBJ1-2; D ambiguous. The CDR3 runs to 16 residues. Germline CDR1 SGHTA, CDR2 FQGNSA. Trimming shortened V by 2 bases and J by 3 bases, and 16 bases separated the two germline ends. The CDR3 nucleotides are TGTGCCAGCAGCTTAAGGTCGGGCCCGGGCGACTATGGCTACACCTTC. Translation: CASSLRSGPGDYGYTF.

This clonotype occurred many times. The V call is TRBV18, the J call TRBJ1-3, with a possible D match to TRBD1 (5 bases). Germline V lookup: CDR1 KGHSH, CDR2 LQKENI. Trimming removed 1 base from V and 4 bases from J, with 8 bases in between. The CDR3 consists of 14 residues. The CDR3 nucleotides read TGTGCCAGCTCACCACGCGACAGCGGAAACACCATATATTTT. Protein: CASSPRDSGNTIYF.

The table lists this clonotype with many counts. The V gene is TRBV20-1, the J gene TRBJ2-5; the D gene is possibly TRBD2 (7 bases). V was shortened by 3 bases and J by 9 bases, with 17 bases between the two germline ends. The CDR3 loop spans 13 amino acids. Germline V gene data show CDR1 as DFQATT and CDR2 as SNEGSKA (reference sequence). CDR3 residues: CSASAGGAFAQYF. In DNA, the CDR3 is TGCAGTGCTAGTGCTGGGGGGGCCTTTGCCCAGTACTTC.

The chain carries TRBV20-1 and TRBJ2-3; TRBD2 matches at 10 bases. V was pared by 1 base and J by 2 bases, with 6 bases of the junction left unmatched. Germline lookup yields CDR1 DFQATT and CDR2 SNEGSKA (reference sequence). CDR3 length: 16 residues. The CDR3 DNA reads TGCAGTGCTAGAGCCACCCTAGCGGGGGCCACAGATACGCAGTATTTT. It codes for CSARATLAGATDTQYF.

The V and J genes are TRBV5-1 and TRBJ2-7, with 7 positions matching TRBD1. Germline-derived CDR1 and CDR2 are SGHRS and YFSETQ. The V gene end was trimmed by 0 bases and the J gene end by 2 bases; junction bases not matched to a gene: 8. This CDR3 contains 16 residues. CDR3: CASSLDKTGQTYEQYF. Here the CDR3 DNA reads TGCGCCAGCAGCTTGGACAAAACGGGACAGACCTACGAGCAGTACTTC. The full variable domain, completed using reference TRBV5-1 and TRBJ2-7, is KAGVTQTPRYLIKTRGQQVTLSCSPISGHRSVSWYQQTPGQGLQFLFEYFSETQRNKGNFPGRFSGRQFSNSRSEMNVSTLELGDSALYLCASSLDKTGQTYEQYFGPGTRLTVT.

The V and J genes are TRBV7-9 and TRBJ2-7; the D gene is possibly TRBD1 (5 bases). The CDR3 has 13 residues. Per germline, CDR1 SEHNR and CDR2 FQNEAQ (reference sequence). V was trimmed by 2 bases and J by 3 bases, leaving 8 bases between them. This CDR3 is CASSLNRYYEQYF. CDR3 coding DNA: TGTGCCAGCAGCTTAAACAGGTACTACGAGCAGTACTTC.